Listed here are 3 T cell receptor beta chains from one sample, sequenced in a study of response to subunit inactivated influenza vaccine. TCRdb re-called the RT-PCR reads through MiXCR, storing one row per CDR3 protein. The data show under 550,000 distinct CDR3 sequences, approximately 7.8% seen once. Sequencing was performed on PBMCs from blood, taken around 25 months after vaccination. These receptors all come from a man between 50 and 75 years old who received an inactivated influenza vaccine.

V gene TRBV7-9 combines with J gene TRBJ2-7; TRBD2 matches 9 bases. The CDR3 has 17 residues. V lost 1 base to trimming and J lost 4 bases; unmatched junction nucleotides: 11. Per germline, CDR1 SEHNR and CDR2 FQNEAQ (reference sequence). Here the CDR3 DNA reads TGTGCCAGCAGCTTAGTGCCCTTAGCGGGAGTTAAGTACGAGCAGTACTTC. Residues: CASSLVPLAGVKYEQYF. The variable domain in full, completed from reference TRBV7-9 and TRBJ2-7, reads DTGVSQNPRHKITKRGQNVTFRCDPISEHNRLYWYRQTLGQGPEFLTYFQNEAQLEKSRLLSDRFSAERPKGSFSTLEIQRTEQGDSAMYLCASSLVPLAGVKYEQYFGPGTRLTVT.

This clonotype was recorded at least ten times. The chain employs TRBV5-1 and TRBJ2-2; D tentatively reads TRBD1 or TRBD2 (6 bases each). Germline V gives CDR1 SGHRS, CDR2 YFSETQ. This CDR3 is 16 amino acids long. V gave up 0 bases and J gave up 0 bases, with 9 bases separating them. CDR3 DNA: TGCGCCAGCAGCTTGGTGGGGGGCACGAACACCGGGGAGCTGTTTTTT. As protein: CASSLVGGTNTGELFF. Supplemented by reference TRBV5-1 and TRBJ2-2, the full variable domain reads KAGVTQTPRYLIKTRGQQVTLSCSPISGHRSVSWYQQTPGQGLQFLFEYFSETQRNKGNFPGRFSGRQFSNSRSEMNVSTLELGDSALYLCASSLVGGTNTGELFFGEGSRLTVL.

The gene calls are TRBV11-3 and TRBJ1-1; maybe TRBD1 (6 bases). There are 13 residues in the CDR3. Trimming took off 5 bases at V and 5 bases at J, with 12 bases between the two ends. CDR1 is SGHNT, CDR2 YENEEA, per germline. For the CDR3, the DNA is TGTGCCAGCAGCGCCCAGGGGAGGACTGAAGCTTTCTTT. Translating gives CASSAQGRTEAFF.